This T cell receptor beta chain was documented in a study of CD8+CD57+ T cells in acquired aplastic anemia. As for the study in general: Roughly 3 ug was the average amount of DNA from sorted CD4+ and CD8+ cells.

An expansion of CD8+CD57+ cells by flow cytometry had been shown in patients chosen for sequencing. When blood sampling took place, the patients had received no therapy. V gave up 3 bases and J gave up 3 bases; unmatched junction bases: 7. The CDR3 consists of 16 residues. Germline V gene data show CDR1 as DFQATT and CDR2 as SNEGSKA (reference sequence). Genomic DNA served as template for TCR beta VDJ and CDR3 profiling. TCRdb independently ran MiXCR on the reads; one entry per CDR3 protein. The sample has 200,000 to 300,000 distinct CDR3 sequences, around 46% seen once. Source material: sorted CD4+, CD8+, or CD8+CD57+ T cells (not recorded which) from PBMCs. The gene calls are TRBV20-1 and TRBJ2-3; 12 positions agree with TRBD2. This TCR came from a human donor with aplastic anemia. The CDR3 sequence: CSARIRLAGVTDTQYF. Written as DNA, the CDR3 is TGCAGTGCTAGGATCAGACTAGCGGGAGTAACAGATACGCAGTATTTT.